This TCR beta chain was captured by sequencing in a study of T cell responses to AZD1222 COVID-19 vaccine. Using immunoSEQ multiplex PCR, the repertoire was profiled, and TCRdb retains in-frame clones only, with some absent. This sample has under 150,000 clones, with approximately 91% found just once. As for this clone: The antigen remains undetermined.

Study findings and constraints: Among spike-specific TCRs, nearly half reportedly target unmutated variant regions.

Sample: peripheral blood, taken on day 0 of AZD1222 vaccination. The sequence derives from an adult in good health.

DNA for the CDR3: TGTGCCAGCAGTTACGCAGGGAATTATGGCTACACCTTC. Its translation: CASSYAGNYGYTF. This chain links TRBV6-5 with TRBJ1-2, with a weak D call TRBD1 (5 bases). The CDR3 extends over 13 amino acids. Germline V gives CDR1 MNHEY, CDR2 SVGAGI. V lost 2 bases to trimming and J lost 5 bases, with 9 bases between them.